A single sample gave rise to the 20 T cell receptor beta chains below, sequenced in a study of beta chain features in type 1 diabetes. As every portion of the isolated RNA was reverse transcribed, the sequencing read expressed TCRB transcripts. Clones were sequenced by immunoSEQ multiplex PCR, and TCRdb holds only the in-frame ones, with some missing. The data contain 300,000 to 350,000 clones, around 7.6% of them seen just once; the ten biggest clones take up approximately 0.47%. Sequenced input: central memory CD4+ T cells from blood. These TCRs come from a woman under 30 in good health.

This clone was observed a handful of times. The rearrangement uses TRBV6-6 and TRBJ1-3; D not certain. Germline-derived CDR1 and CDR2 are MNHNY and SVGAGI (reference sequence). The CDR3 is 15 residues long. The V and J ends lost 6 bases and 0 bases respectively, with 12 bases between them. For the CDR3, the DNA is TGTGCCAGCAGAGGATCGGTGGGCTCTGGAAACACCATATATTTT. It translates to CASRGSVGSGNTIYF.

This chain links TRBV18 with TRBJ2-5; possibly TRBD1 or TRBD2 for D (5 bases each). This CDR3 has 16 residues. CDR1 and CDR2 (germline): KGHSH, LQKENI. V was pared by 3 bases and J by 3 bases, with 17 bases between. CDR3 region: CASSPYTGTIEETQYF. In nucleotides, the CDR3 is TGTGCCAGCTCACCTTATACGGGGACCATCGAAGAGACCCAGTACTTC.

There are a few counts of this clone. This chain uses TRBV13 with TRBJ1-2, with TRBD1 matching 8 bases. Trimming took 4 bases from V and 7 from J; bases not matched to a gene: 8. The CDR3 totals 14 residues. Germline CDR1 is PRHDT and CDR2 is FYEKMQ (reference sequence). The CDR3 here is CASSSRQGNFGYTF. CDR3 DNA sequence: TGTGCCAGCAGCTCGCGACAGGGGAATTTTGGCTACACCTTC.

The rearrangement links TRBV2 to TRBJ2-5, with 8 bases aligning to TRBD1. The CDR3 loop spans 14 amino acids. V shed 7 bases, J shed 5 bases, and the junction held 9 bases outside the gene matches. Germline V gene data show CDR1 as SNHLY and CDR2 as FYNNEI. The CDR3 nucleotides are TGTGCCAGCAAGCCCCGGACAGGGACGGAGACCCAGTACTTC. This translates into CASKPRTGTETQYF.

The chain uses TRBV7-3 and TRBJ2-1, with 9 positions matching TRBD2. Germline lookup yields CDR1 SGHTA and CDR2 FQGTGA. This CDR3 has 16 residues. The ends lost 5 bases at V and 7 bases at J; junction bases unmatched: 12. This chain's CDR3 is CASSPYLREGRNEQFF. Here the CDR3 DNA reads TGTGCCAGCAGCCCCTACCTGCGGGAGGGCCGAAATGAGCAGTTCTTC.

This clone was counted between two and nine times. The gene calls are TRBV27 and TRBJ2-1; 8 bases align to TRBD1. There are 15 residues in the CDR3. The germline CDR1 and CDR2 sequences are MNHEY and SMNVEV (reference sequence). V gave up 5 bases and J gave up 4 bases; unmatched junction bases: 7. The CDR3 is CASSHRQGLYNEQFF. Written as DNA, the CDR3 is TGTGCCAGCAGTCACCGACAGGGGCTGTACAATGAGCAGTTCTTC.

This clone was detected a few times. V and J are TRBV11-1 and TRBJ2-1; 10 nucleotides line up with TRBD2. Losses at the gene ends were 1 base for V and 8 bases for J; bases not matched to a gene: 11. The CDR3 is made up of 17 amino acids. Germline CDR1 SGHAT, CDR2 FQDESV (reference sequence). CDR3 sequence reads: CASSLVHGLAARDEQFF. The CDR3 DNA reads TGTGCCAGCAGCTTAGTCCACGGACTAGCGGCAAGGGATGAGCAGTTCTTC.

There are a few counts of this clone. The chain joins TRBV15 to TRBJ2-7, with a weak D call TRBD2 (5 bases). Per germline, CDR1 LNHNV and CDR2 YYDKDF (reference sequence). V lost 3 bases to trimming and J lost 3 bases, with 15 bases between them. The CDR3 has 15 residues. CDR3 loop: CATSRVKGADYEQYF. The DNA of the CDR3 is TGTGCCACCAGCAGGGTAAAGGGAGCGGACTACGAGCAGTACTTC. Full variable domain (missing parts from reference TRBV15 and TRBJ2-7): DAMVIQNPRYQVTQFGKPVTLSCSQTLNHNVMYWYQQKSSQAPKLLFHYYDKDFNNEADTPDNFQSRRPNTSFCFLDIRSPGLGDTAMYLCATSRVKGADYEQYFGPGTRLTVT.

This clone came up many times. V gene TRBV15 combines with J gene TRBJ1-5; tentatively, D is TRBD1 (6 bases). This CDR3 is built from 15 residues. Looked up from germline, CDR1 is LNHNV and CDR2 is YYDKDF (reference sequence). V was cut by 0 bases and J by 11 bases, with 17 bases left in between. In DNA, the CDR3 is TGTGCCACCAGCAGAGAACAGGGAAGAGGGCAGACCCAGCATTTT. Its protein product is CATSREQGRGQTQHF.

The chain employs TRBV4-2 and TRBJ2-1, with 8 nucleotides matching TRBD2. Germline CDR1 is LGHNA and CDR2 is YNFKEQ. This CDR3 region has 18 residues. V lost 4 bases, J lost 7 bases, and 18 bases stayed unmatched. The CDR3: CASSPGGTSGKGGNEQFF. CDR3 nucleotide sequence: TGTGCCAGCAGCCCTGGAGGTACTAGCGGAAAAGGGGGGAATGAGCAGTTCTTC.

The rearrangement links TRBV5-1 to TRBJ2-7, with 9 bases fitting TRBD2. The germline gives CDR1 SGHRS, CDR2 YFSETQ. The CDR3 is 16 residues long. V dropped 0 bases and J dropped 4; count of bases not matched to a gene: 8. The CDR3 reads CASSLDGAGGPYEQYF. The CDR3 coding sequence is TGCGCCAGCAGCTTGGATGGGGCGGGAGGGCCGTACGAGCAGTACTTC.

The chain joins TRBV4-3 to TRBJ1-2, with D unresolved. The CDR3 totals 14 residues. Per germline, CDR1 LGHNA and CDR2 YSLEER. Trimming shortened V by 1 base and J by 4 bases, and 10 bases separated the two germline ends. Here the CDR3 reads CASSQVGVSYGYTF. In DNA, the CDR3 is TGCGCCAGCAGCCAAGTCGGCGTCTCCTATGGCTACACCTTC.

This chain connects TRBV7-8 to TRBJ1-1, with D maybe TRBD1 (5 bases). Germline V lookup: CDR1 SGHVS, CDR2 FQNEAQ. This CDR3 comprises 16 residues. V was shortened by 2 bases and J by 6 bases, with 19 bases between the two germline ends. The CDR3: CASSLLTGAGLSEAFF. As DNA, the CDR3 is TGTGCCAGCAGCTTACTTACCGGGGCCGGGTTATCTGAAGCTTTCTTT.

This sequence joins TRBV6-5 and TRBJ1-2; 9 bases agree with TRBD1. Germline loops: CDR1 MNHEY, CDR2 SVGAGI. Unmatched junction bases numbered 9, after V lost 8 bases and J lost 8 bases. The length of the CDR3 is 13 residues. CDR3 loop: CASQRGQGHGYTF. CDR3 sequence (DNA): TGTGCCAGCCAACGAGGACAGGGGCACGGCTACACCTTC.

The table lists this clone with a few counts. The chain has TRBV14 and TRBJ2-3; no clear D. Germline lookup yields CDR1 SGHDN and CDR2 FVKESK. CDR3 length equals 12 residues. V was pared by 2 bases and J by 8 bases, with 8 bases between. CDR3 sequence: CASSQLGPTQYF. The CDR3 DNA reads as TGTGCCAGCAGCCAACTAGGCCCTACGCAGTATTTT.

The rearrangement links TRBV27 to TRBJ1-4; possible D gene TRBD1, 5 bases. Trimming removed 2 bases at V and 8 bases at J, with 18 bases between. Per the germline V gene, CDR1 is MNHEY and CDR2 is SMNVEV (reference sequence). There are 16 residues in the CDR3. In DNA form, the CDR3 reads TGTGCCAGCAGTTTAAAGGGGACCTCCCCGATCGAAAAACTGTTTTTT. This encodes CASSLKGTSPIEKLFF.

This clone was observed many times. The gene calls are TRBV11-2 and TRBJ1-1, with TRBD1 as a possible D gene (5 bases). Germline lookup yields CDR1 SGHAT and CDR2 FQNNGV. The V end was cut by 5 bases, the J end by 3 bases, with 19 bases between. The CDR3 is made up of 16 amino acids. Here the CDR3 reads CASSGGTFAGDTEAFF. The CDR3 nucleotides read TGTGCCAGCAGCGGGGGGACGTTCGCGGGTGACACTGAAGCTTTCTTT.

The chain couples TRBV28 to TRBJ1-1; 7 nucleotides match TRBD1. Germline V gene data show CDR1 as MDHEN and CDR2 as SYDVKM. The CDR3 totals 13 residues. The trim removed 6 bases at V and 6 bases at J, leaving 7 bases unmatched. The CDR3, as DNA: TGTGCCAGCAGCATAGGGCAGGGGGCTGAAGCTTTCTTT. It translates to CASSIGQGAEAFF.

The V gene is TRBV7-2, the J gene TRBJ2-7, with 8 bases aligning to TRBD1. The CDR3 runs 13 residues. The J segment lost 2 bases and the V segment lost 5 bases, leaving 2 bases of the junction unmatched. The V gene's germline CDR1 is SGHTA and CDR2 FQGNSA. The CDR3 nucleotides read TGTGCCAGCAGCCGGACAGGGACCTACGAGCAGTACTTC. As protein: CASSRTGTYEQYF.

CDR3 in DNA: TGCGCCAGCAGCACAGGGTTTAGCAATCAGCCCCAGCATTTT. As protein: CASSTGFSNQPQHF. This chain links TRBV5-1 with TRBJ1-5; tentative D call: TRBD1 (6 bases). Germline CDR1 reads SGHRS; CDR2 reads YFSETQ. V lost 4 bases to trimming and J lost 0 bases, with 8 bases between them. The CDR3 has 14 amino acids.